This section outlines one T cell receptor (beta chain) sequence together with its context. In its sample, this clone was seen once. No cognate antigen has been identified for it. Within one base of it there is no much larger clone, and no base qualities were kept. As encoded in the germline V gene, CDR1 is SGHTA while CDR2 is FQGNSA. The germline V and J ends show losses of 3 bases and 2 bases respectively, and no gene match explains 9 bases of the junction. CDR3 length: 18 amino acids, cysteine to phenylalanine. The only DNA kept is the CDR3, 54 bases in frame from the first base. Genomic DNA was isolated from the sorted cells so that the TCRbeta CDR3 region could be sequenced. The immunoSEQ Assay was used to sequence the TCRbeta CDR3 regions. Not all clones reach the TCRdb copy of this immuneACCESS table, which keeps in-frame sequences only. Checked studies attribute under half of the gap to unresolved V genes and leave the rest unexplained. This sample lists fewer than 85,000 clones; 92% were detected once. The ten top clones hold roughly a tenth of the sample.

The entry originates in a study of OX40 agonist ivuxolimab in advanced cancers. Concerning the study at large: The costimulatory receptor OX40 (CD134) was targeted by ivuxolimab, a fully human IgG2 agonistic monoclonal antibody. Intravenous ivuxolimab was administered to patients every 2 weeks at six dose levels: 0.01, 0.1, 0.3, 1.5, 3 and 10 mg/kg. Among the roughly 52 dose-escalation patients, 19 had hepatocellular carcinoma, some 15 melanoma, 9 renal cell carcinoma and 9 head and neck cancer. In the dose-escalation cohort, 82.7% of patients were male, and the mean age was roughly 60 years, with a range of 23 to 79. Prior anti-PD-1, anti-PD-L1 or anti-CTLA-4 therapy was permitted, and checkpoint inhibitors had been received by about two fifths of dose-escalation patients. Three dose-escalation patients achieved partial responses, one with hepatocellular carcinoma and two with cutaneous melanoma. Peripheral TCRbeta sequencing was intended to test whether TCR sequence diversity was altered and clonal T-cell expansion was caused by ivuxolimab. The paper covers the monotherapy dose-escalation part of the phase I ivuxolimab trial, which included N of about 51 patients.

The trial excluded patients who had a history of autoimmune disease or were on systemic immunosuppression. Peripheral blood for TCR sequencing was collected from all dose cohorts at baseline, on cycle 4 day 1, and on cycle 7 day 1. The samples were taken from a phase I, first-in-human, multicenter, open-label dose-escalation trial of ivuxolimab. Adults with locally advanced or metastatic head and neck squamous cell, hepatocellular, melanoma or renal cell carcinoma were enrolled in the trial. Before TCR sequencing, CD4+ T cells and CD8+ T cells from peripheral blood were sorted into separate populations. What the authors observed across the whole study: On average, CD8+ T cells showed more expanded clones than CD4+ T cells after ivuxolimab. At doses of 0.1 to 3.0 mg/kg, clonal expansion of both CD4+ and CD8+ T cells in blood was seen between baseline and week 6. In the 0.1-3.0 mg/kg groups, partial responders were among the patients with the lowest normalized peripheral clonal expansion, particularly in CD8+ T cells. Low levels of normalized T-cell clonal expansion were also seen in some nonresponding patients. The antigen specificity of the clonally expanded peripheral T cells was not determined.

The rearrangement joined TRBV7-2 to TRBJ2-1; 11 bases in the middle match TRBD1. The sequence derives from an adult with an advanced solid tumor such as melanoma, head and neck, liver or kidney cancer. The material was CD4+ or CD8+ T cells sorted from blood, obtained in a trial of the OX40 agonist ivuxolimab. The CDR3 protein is CASSFGQGALVTYNEQFF. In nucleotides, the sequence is TGTGCCAGCAGCTTTGGACAGGGGGCCCTGGTAACCTACAATGAGCAGTTCTTC. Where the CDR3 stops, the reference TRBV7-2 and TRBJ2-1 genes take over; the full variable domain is GAGVSQSPSNKVTEKGKDVELRCDPISGHTALYWYRQSLGQGLEFLIYFQGNSAPDKSGLPSDRFSAERTGGSVSTLTIQRTQQEDSAVYLCASSFGQGALVTYNEQFFGPGTRLTVL.